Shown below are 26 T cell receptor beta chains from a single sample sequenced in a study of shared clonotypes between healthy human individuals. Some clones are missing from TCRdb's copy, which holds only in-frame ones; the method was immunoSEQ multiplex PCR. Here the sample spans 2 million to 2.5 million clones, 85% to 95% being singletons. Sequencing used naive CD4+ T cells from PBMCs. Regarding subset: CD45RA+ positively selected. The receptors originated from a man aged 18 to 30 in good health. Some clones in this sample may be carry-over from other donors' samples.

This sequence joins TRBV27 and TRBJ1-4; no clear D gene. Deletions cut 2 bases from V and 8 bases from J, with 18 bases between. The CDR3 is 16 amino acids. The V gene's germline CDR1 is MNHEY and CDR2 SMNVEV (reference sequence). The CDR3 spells CASSLTPVGSREKLFF. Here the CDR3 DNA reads TGTGCCAGCAGTTTAACCCCGGTGGGGTCGCGCGAAAAACTGTTTTTT.

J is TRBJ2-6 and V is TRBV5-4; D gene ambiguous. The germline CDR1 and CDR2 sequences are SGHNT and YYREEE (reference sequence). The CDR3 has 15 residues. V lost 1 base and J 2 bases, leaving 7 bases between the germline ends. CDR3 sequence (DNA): TGTGCCAGCAGCTTGAAGGTGGCTGGGGCCAACGTCCTGACTTTC. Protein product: CASSLKVAGANVLTF.

Here the CDR3 reads CSATRGGETQYF. The CDR3 nucleotides read TGCAGCGCCACGAGGGGAGGAGAGACCCAGTACTTC. The chain is built from TRBV29-1 and TRBJ2-5; weak D call: TRBD2 (6 bases). Germline CDR1 SQVTM, CDR2 ANQGSEA. The V end was cut by 7 bases, the J end by 4 bases, with 13 bases between. This CDR3 comprises 12 residues.

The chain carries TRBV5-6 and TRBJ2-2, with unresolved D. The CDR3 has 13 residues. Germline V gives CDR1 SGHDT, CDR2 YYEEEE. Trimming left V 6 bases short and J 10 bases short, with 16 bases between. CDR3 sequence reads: CASTRSSPPELFF. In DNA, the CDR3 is TGTGCCAGCACCCGGAGTAGCCCGCCGGAGCTGTTTTTT.

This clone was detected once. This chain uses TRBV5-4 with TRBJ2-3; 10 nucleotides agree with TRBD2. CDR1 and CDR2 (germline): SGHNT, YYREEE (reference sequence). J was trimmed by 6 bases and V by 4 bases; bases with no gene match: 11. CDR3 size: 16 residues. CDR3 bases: TGTGCCAGCAGCGACACCGTAGCGGGAGGCCCCGATACGCAGTATTTT. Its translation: CASSDTVAGGPDTQYF.

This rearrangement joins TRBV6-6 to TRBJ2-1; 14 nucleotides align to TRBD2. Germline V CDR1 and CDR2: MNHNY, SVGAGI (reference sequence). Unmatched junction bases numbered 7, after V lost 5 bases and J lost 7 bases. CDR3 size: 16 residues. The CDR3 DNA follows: TGTGCCAGCAGTCCCGGGACTAGCGGGAGAGGGAATGAGCAGTTCTTC. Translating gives CASSPGTSGRGNEQFF.

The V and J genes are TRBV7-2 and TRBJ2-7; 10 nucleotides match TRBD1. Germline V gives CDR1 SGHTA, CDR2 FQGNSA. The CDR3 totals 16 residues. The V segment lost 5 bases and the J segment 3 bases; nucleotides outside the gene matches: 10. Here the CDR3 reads CASSSDRGRGYYEQYF. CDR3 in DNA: TGTGCCAGCAGCAGTGACAGGGGGCGGGGGTACTACGAGCAGTACTTC.

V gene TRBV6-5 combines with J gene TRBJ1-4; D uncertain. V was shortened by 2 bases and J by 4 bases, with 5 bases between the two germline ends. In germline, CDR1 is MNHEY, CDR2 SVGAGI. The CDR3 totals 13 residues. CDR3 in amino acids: CASSYDINEKLFF. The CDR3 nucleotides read TGTGCCAGCAGTTACGATATTAATGAAAAACTGTTTTTT.

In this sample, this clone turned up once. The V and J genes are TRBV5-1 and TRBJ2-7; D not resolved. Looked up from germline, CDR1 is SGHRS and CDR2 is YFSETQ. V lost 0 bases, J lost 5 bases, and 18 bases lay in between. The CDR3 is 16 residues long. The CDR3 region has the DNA TGCGCCAGCAGCTTGGGGTTACTTACGAAGGGCCACGAGCAGTACTTC. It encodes CASSLGLLTKGHEQYF.

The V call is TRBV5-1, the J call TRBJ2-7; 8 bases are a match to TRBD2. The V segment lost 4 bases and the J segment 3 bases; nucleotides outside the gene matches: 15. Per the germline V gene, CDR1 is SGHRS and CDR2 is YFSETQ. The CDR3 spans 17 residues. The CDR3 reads CASSDQLSAGGFYEQYF. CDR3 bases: TGCGCCAGCAGCGACCAGCTTTCGGCGGGAGGATTCTACGAGCAGTACTTC.

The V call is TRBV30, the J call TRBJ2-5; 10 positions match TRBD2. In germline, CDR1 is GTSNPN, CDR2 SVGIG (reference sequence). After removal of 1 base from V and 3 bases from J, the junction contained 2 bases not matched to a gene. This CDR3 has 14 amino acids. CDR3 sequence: CAWSELAGKETQYF. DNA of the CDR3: TGTGCCTGGAGTGAACTAGCGGGAAAAGAGACCCAGTACTTC.

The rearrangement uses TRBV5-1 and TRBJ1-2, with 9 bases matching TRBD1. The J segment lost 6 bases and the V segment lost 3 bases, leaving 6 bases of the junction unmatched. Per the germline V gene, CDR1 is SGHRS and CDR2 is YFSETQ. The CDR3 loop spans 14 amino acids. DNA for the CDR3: TGCGCCAGCAGCTCGGGGACAGGGTCGGATGGCTACACCTTC. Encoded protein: CASSSGTGSDGYTF. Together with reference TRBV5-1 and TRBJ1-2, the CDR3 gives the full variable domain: KAGVTQTPRYLIKTRGQQVTLSCSPISGHRSVSWYQQTPGQGLQFLFEYFSETQRNKGNFPGRFSGRQFSNSRSEMNVSTLELGDSALYLCASSSGTGSDGYTFGSGTRLTVV.

Here the CDR3 DNA reads TGTGCCAGCTCACAGGGACAGGGGGCGTTTAACACTGAAGCTTTCTTT. Translation: CASSQGQGAFNTEAFF. This rearrangement joins TRBV18 to TRBJ1-1, with 12 nucleotides matching TRBD1. Germline V gene sequence: CDR1 KGHSH, CDR2 LQKENI. This CDR3 contains 16 residues. Germline trimming cut 4 bases from V and 2 bases from J; bases unmatched to any gene: 5. The variable domain in full, completed from reference TRBV18 and TRBJ1-1, reads NAGVMQNPRHLVRRRGQEARLRCSPMKGHSHVYWYRQLPEEGLKFMVYLQKENIIDESGMPKERFSAEFPKEGPSILRIQQVVRGDSAAYFCASSQGQGAFNTEAFFGQGTRLTVV.

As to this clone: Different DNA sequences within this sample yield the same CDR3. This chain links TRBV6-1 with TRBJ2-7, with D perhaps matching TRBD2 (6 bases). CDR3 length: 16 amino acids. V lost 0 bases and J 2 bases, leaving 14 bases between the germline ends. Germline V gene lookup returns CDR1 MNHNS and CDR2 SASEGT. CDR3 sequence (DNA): TGTGCCAGCAGTGAAGCGGGGCGGGGCGATCCCTACGAGCAGTACTTC. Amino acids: CASSEAGRGDPYEQYF.

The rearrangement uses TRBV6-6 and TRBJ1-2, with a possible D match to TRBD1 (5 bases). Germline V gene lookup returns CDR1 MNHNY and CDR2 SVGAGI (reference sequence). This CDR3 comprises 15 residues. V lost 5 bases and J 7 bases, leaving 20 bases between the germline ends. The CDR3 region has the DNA TGTGCCAGCAGTCTACCGGGACCCCACGGGCTTGGCTACACCTTC. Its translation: CASSLPGPHGLGYTF.

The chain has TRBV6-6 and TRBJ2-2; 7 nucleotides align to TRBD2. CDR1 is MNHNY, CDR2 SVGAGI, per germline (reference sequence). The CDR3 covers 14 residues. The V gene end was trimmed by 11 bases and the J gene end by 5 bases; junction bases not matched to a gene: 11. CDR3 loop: CALRGREGTGELFF. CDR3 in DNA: TGTGCCCTGCGAGGCAGGGAGGGAACCGGGGAGCTGTTTTTT.

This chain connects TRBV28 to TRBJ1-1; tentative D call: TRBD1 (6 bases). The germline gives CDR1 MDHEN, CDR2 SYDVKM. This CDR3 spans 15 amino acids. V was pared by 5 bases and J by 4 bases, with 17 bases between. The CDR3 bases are TGTGCCAGCAGTCTTAGGGGGGGGCAGAGCACTGAAGCTTTCTTT. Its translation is CASSLRGGQSTEAFF.

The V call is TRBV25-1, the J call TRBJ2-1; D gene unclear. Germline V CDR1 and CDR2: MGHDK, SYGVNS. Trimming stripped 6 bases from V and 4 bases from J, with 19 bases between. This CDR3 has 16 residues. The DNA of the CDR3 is TGTGCCAGCAGCGTCCAAGCAGGAACCTCTTACAATGAGCAGTTCTTC. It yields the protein CASSVQAGTSYNEQFF.

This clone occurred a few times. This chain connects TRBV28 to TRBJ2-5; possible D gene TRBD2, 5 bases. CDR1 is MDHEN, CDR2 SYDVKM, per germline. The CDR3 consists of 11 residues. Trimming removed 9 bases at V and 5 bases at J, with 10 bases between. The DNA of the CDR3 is TGTGCCAGTCTAGCATATGAGACCCAGTACTTC. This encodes CASLAYETQYF.

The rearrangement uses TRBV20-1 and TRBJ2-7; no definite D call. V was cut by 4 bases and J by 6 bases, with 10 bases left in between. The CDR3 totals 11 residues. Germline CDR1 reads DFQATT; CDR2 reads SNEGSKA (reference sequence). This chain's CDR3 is CSAIAPGEQYF. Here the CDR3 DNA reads TGCAGTGCTATCGCCCCGGGCGAGCAGTACTTC.

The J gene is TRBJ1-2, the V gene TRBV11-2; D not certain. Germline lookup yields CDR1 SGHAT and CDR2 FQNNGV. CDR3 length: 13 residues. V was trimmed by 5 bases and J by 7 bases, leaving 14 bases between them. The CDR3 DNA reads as TGTGCCAGCAGCCCGGGCAGGTTTCCTGGCTACACCTTC. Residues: CASSPGRFPGYTF. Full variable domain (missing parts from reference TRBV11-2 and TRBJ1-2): EAGVAQSPRYKIIEKRQSVAFWCNPISGHATLYWYQQILGQGPKLLIQFQNNGVVDDSQLPKDRFSAERLKGVDSTLKIQPAKLEDSAVYLCASSPGRFPGYTFGSGTRLTVV.

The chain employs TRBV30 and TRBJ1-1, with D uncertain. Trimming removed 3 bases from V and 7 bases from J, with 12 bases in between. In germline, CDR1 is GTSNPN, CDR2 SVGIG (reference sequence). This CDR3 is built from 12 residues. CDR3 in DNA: TGTGCCTGGAGAGCCCACGGAGGTGAAGCTTTCTTT. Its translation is CAWRAHGGEAFF. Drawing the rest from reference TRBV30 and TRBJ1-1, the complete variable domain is SQTIHQWPATLVQPVGSPLSLECTVEGTSNPNLYWYRQAAGRGLQLLFYSVGIGQISSEVPQNLSASRPQDRQFILSSKKLLLSDSGFYLCAWRAHGGEAFFGQGTRLTVV.

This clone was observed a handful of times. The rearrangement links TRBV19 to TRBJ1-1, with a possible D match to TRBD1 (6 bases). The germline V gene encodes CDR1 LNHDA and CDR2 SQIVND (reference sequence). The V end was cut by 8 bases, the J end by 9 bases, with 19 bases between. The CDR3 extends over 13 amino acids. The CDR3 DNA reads TGTGCCAGTGATACATCTGGGCAGGGGAAAGCTTTCTTT. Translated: CASDTSGQGKAFF.

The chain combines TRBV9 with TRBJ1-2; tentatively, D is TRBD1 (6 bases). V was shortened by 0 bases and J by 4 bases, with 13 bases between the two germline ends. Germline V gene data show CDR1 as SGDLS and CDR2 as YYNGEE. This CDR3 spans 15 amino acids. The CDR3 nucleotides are TGTGCCAGCAGCGTAGTGCAAAGAGGGGGCTATGGCTACACCTTC. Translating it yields CASSVVQRGGYGYTF.

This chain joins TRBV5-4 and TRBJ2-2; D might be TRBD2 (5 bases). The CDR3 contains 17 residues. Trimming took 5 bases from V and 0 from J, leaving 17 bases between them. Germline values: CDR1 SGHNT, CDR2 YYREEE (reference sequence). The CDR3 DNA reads TGTGCCAGCAGTCCCCCTGGACTTGCCGCGAACACCGGGGAGCTGTTTTTT. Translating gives CASSPPGLAANTGELFF.

The DNA for the CDR3 is TGCAGCCTCAGAAGCAGTGCGTACAATGAGCAGTTCTTC. Translated: CSLRSSAYNEQFF. The chain has TRBV29-1 and TRBJ2-1; no firm D call. CDR3 size: 13 residues. Germline CDR1 reads SQVTM; CDR2 reads ANQGSEA. The V end lost 8 bases, the J end lost 4 bases, and 15 bases lay between the germline ends.